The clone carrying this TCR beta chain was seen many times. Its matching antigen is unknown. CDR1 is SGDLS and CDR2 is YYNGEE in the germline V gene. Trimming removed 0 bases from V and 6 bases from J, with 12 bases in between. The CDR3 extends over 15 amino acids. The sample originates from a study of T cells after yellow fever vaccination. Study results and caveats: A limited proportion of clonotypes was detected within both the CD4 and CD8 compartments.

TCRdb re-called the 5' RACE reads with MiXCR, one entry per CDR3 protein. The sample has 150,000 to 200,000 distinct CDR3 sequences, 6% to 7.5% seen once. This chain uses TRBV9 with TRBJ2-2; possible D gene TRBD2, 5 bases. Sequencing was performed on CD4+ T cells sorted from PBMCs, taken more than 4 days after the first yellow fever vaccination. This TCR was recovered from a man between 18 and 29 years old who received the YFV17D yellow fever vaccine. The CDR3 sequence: CASSVDLRESGELFF. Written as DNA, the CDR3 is TGTGCCAGCAGCGTAGACCTCCGGGAATCCGGGGAGCTGTTTTTT.